Sequencing of this T cell receptor beta chain was carried out in a study of long-term antiretroviral therapy in people with HIV. As regards this clone: The antigen remains unidentified.

The germline V and J ends were trimmed by 1 base and 7 bases, with 20 bases remaining between them. CDR1 MNHNS and CDR2 SASEGT come from the germline V gene. CDR3 size: 18 residues. Samples were assayed with immunoSEQ v3.0 at survey level. Profiling relied on immunoSEQ multiplex PCR, and the TCRdb table lists in-frame clones only, not all of them. The sample has around 26,000 clones, over 90% seen once. Study outcomes and limitations: Blood sampling spanned 2004 to 2017, possibly under older ART regimens. HIV repertoires spanned narrower CDR3 length ranges than controls.

The starting material was unsorted PBMCs, obtained 7.6 years after starting antiretroviral therapy. This TCR came from a woman aged 40 to 55 with HIV. The gene calls are TRBV6-1 and TRBJ1-6, with D perhaps matching TRBD1 (6 bases). The CDR3, as DNA: TGTGCCAGCAGTGAAGGTCGTATTTGGTGGGGGCAGAATTCACCCCTCCACTTT. Translating gives CASSEGRIWWGQNSPLHF.